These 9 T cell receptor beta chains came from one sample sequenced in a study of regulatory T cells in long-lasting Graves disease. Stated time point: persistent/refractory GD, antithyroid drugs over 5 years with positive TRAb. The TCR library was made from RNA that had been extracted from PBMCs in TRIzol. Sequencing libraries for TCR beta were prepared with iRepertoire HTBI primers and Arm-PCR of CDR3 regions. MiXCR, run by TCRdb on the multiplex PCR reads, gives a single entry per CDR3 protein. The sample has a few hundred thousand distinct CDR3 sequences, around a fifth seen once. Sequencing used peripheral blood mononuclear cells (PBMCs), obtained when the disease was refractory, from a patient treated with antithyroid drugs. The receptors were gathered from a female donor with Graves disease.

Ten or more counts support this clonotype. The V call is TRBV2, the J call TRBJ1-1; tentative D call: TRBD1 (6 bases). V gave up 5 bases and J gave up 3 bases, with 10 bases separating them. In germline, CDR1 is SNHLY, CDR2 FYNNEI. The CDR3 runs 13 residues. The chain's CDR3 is CASSSTGYTEAFF. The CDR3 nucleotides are TGTGCCAGCAGTTCTACAGGGTACACTGAAGCTTTCTTT.

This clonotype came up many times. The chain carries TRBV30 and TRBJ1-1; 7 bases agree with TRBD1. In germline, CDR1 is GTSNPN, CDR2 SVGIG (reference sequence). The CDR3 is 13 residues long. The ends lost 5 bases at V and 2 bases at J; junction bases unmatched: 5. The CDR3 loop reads CAWEGQPNTEAFF. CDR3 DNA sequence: TGTGCCTGGGAGGGACAGCCTAACACTGAAGCTTTCTTT.

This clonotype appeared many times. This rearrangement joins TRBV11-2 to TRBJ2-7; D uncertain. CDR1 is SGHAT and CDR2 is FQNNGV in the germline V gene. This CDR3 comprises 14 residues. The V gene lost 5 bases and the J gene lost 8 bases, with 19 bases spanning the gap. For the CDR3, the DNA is TGTGCCAGCAGCCCAATAGGGTCCACGACGCAGCAGTACTTC. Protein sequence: CASSPIGSTTQQYF.

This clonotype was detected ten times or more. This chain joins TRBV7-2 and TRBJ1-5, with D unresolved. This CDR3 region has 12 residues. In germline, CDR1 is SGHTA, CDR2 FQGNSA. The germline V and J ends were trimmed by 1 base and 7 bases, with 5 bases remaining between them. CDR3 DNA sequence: TGTGCCAGCAGCTTAGTTGAGCAGCCCCAGCATTTT. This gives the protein CASSLVEQPQHF.

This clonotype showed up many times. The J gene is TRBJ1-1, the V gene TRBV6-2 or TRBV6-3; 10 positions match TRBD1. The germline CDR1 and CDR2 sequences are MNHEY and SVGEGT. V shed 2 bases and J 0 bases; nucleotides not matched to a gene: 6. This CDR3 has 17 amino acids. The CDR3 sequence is CASSYPGQGPMNTEAFF. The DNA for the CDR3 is TGTGCCAGCAGTTACCCGGGACAGGGGCCCATGAACACTGAAGCTTTCTTT.

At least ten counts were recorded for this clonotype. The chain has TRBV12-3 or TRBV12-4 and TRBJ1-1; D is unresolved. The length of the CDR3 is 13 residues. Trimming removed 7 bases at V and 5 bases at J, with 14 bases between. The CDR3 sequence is CASTSGRDTEAFF. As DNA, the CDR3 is TGTGCCAGCACCTCGGGCAGAGATACTGAAGCTTTCTTT.

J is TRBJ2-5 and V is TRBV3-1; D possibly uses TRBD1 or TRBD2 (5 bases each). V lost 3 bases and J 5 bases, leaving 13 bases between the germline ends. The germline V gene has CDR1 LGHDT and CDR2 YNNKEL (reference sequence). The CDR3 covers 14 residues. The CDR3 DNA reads TGTGCCAGCAGCCACAGAGGGGCGTTGGAGACCCAGTACTTC. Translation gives CASSHRGALETQYF.

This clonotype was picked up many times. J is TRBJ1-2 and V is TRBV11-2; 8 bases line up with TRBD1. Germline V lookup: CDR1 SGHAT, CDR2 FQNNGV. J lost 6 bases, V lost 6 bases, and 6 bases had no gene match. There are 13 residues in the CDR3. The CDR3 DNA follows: TGTGCCAGCAGTTCTACAGGGGGAAATGGCTACACCTTC. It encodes CASSSTGGNGYTF. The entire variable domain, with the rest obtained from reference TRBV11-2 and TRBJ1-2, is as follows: EAGVAQSPRYKIIEKRQSVAFWCNPISGHATLYWYQQILGQGPKLLIQFQNNGVVDDSQLPKDRFSAERLKGVDSTLKIQPAKLEDSAVYLCASSSTGGNGYTFGSGTRLTVV.

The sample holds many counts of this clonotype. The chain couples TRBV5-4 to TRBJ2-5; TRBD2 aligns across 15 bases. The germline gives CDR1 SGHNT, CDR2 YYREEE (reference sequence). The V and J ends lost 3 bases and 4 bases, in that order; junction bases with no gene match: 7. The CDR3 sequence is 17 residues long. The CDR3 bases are TGTGCCAGCAGCTCCGGACTAGCGGGGGGGAGGCGAGAGACCCAGTACTTC. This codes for CASSSGLAGGRRETQYF. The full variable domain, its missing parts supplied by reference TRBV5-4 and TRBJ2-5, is ETGVTQSPTHLIKTRGQQVTLRCSSQSGHNTVSWYQQALGQGPQFIFQYYREEENGRGNFPPRFSGLQFPNYSSELNVNALELDDSALYLCASSSGLAGGRRETQYFGPGTRLLVL.